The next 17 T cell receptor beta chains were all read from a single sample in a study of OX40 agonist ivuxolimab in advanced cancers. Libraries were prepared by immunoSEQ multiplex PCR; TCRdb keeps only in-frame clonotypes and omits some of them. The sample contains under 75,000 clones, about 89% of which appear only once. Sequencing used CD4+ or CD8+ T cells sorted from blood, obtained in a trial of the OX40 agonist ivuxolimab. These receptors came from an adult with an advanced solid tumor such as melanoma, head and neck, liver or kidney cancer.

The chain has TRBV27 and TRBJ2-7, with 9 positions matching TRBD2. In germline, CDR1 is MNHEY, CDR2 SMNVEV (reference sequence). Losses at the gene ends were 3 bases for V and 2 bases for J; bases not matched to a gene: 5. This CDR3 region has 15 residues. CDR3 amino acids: CASSFSAGGPYEQYF. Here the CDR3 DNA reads TGTGCCAGCAGTTTCTCAGCGGGAGGACCCTACGAGCAGTACTTC.

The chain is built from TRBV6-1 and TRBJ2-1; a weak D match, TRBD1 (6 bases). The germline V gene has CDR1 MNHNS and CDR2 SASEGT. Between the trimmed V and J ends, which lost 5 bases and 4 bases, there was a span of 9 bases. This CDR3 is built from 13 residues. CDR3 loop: CASSWDTYNEQFF. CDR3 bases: TGTGCCAGCAGTTGGGACACTTACAATGAGCAGTTCTTC.

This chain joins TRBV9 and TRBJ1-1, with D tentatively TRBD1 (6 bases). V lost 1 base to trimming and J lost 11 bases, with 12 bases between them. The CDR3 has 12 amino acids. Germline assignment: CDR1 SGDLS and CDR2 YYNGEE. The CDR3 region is CASSVLGGEAFF. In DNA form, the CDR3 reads TGTGCCAGCAGCGTATTAGGGGGTGAGGCTTTCTTT.

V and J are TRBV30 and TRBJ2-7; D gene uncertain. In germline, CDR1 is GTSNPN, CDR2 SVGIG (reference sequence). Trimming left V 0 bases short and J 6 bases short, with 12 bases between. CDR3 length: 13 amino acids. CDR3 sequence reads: CAWSVRVSSEQYF. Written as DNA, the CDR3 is TGTGCCTGGAGTGTAAGAGTCAGTAGCGAGCAGTACTTC.

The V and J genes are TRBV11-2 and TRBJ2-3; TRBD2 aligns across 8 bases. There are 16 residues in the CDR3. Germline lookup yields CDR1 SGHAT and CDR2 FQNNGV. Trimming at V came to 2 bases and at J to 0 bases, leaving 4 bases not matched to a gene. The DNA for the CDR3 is TGTGCCAGCAGCTTAATGGCTAGCGGGAGCACAGATACGCAGTATTTT. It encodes CASSLMASGSTDTQYF. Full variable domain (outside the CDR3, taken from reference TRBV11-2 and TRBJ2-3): EAGVAQSPRYKIIEKRQSVAFWCNPISGHATLYWYQQILGQGPKLLIQFQNNGVVDDSQLPKDRFSAERLKGVDSTLKIQPAKLEDSAVYLCASSLMASGSTDTQYFGPGTRLTVL.

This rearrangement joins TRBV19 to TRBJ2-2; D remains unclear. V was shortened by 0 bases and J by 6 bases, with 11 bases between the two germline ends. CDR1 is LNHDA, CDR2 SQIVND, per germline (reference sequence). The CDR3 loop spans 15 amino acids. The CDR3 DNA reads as TGTGCCAGTAGTATAGATCCCGACTGGTCCGGGGAGCTGTTTTTT. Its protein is CASSIDPDWSGELFF.

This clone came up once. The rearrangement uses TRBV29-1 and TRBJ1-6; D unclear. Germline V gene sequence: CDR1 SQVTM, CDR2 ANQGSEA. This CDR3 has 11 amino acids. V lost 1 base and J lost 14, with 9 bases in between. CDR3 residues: CSVEVTGTLHF. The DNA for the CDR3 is TGCAGCGTTGAAGTAACCGGTACCCTCCACTTT.

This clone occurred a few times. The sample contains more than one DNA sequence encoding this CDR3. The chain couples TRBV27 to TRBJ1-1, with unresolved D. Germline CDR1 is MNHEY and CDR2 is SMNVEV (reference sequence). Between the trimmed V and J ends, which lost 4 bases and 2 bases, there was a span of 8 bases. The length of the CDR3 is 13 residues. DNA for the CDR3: TGTGCCAGCAGTTGGGCAGGAAACACTGAAGCTTTCTTT. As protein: CASSWAGNTEAFF.

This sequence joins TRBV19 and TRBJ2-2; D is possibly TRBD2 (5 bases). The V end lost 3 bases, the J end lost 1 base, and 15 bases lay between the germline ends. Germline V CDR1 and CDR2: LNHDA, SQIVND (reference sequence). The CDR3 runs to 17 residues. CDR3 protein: CASSIFGGPQNTGELFF. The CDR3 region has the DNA TGTGCCAGTAGTATTTTTGGAGGCCCCCAGAACACCGGGGAGCTGTTTTTT.

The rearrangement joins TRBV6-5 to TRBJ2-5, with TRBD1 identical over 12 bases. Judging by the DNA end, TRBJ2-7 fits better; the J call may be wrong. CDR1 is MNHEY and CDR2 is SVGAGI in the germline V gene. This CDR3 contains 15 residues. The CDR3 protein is CASRGQGAMPYEQYF. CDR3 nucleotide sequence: TGTGCCAGCAGGGGACAGGGGGCCATGCCCTACGAGCAGTACTTC.

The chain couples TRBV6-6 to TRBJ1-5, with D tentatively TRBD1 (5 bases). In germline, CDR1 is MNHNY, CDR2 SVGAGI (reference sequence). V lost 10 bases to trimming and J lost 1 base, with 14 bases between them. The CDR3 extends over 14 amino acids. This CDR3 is CAIAPWGSNQPQHF. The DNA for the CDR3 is TGTGCCATTGCCCCTTGGGGGAGCAATCAGCCCCAGCATTTT.

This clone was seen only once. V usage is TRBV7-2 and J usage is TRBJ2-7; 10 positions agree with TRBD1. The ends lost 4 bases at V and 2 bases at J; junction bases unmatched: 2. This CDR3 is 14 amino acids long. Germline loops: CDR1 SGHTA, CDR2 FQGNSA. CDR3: CASSSGTGAYEQYF. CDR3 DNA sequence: TGTGCCAGCAGCTCCGGGACAGGGGCCTACGAGCAGTACTTC.

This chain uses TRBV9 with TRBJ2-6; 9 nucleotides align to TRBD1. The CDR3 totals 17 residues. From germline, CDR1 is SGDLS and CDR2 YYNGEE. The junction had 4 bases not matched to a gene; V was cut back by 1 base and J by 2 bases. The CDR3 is CASSVHRGQAGANVLTF. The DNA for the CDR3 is TGTGCCAGCAGCGTACACAGGGGGCAAGCTGGGGCCAACGTCCTGACTTTC.

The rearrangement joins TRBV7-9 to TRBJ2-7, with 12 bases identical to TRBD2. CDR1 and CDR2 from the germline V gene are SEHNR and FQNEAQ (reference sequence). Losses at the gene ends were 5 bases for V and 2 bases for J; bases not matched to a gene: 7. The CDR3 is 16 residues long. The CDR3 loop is CASSPSLAGGTYEQYF. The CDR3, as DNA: TGTGCCAGCAGCCCCTCACTAGCGGGAGGCACCTACGAGCAGTACTTC. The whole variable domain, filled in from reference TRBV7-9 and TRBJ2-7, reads DTGVSQNPRHKITKRGQNVTFRCDPISEHNRLYWYRQTLGQGPEFLTYFQNEAQLEKSRLLSDRFSAERPKGSFSTLEIQRTEQGDSAMYLCASSPSLAGGTYEQYFGPGTRLTVT.

The CDR3 sequence is CASSLEQGFEKLFF. The CDR3 bases are TGCGCCAGCAGCTTGGAACAGGGTTTTGAAAAACTGTTTTTT. The chain is built from TRBV5-1 and TRBJ1-4; TRBD1 is a possible D gene (6 bases). Germline CDR1 and CDR2: SGHRS and YFSETQ. The CDR3 is made up of 14 amino acids. The V end lost 0 bases, the J end lost 7 bases, and 10 bases lay between the germline ends.

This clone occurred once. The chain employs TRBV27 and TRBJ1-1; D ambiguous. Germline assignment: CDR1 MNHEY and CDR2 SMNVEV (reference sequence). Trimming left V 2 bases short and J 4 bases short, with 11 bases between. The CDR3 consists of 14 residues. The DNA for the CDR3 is TGTGCCAGCAGTTTACAAGGATTGACCACTGAAGCTTTCTTT. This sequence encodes CASSLQGLTTEAFF.

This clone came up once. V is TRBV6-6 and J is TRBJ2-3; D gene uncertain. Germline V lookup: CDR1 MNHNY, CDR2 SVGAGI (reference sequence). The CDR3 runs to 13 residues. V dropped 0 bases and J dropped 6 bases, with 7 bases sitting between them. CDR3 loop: CASSYSADDTQYF. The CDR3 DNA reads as TGTGCCAGCAGTTACTCTGCGGACGATACGCAGTATTTT.